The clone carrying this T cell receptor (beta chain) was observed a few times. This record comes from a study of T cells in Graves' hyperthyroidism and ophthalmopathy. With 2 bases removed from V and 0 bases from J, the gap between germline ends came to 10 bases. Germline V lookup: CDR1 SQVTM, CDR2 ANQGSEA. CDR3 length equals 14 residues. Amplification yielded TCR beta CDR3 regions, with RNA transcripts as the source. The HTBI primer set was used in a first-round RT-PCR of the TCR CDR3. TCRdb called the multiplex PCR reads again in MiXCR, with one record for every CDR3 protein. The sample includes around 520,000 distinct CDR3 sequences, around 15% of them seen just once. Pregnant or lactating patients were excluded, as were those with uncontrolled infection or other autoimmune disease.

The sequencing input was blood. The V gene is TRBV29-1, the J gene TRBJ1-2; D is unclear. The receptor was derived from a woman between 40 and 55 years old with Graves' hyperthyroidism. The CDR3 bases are TGCAGCGTTGAAAGTGGAGGATCTAACTATGGCTACACCTTC. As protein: CSVESGGSNYGYTF.